The 9 T cell receptor beta chains below all came from one sample that was sequenced in a study of radiotherapy plus CTLA-4 blockade in lung cancer. Here immunoSEQ multiplex PCR was the method, and the copy in TCRdb shows in-frame clones only, minus some. This sample carries fewer than 95,000 clones, around 82% of them seen once, and the ten largest clones take roughly 0.85%. The material was peripheral blood, obtained from a patient treated with radiotherapy plus ipilimumab. The receptors were gathered from a human donor with non-small cell lung cancer who had stable disease on radiotherapy plus ipilimumab.

CDR3 loop: CASKPQGESNTEAFF. CDR3 nucleotides: TGTGCCAGCAAACCCCAGGGAGAATCGAACACTGAAGCTTTCTTT. V and J are TRBV6-4 and TRBJ1-1; the D gene is possibly TRBD1 (5 bases). The CDR3 length is 15 residues. CDR1 is MRHNA and CDR2 is SNTAGT in the germline V gene. Trimming left V 7 bases short and J 1 base short, with 16 bases between.

This clone was detected only once. This chain uses TRBV2 with TRBJ1-2; 9 positions match TRBD1. Germline trimming cut 6 bases from V and 2 bases from J; bases unmatched to any gene: 7. The CDR3 consists of 15 residues. Germline V gene lookup returns CDR1 SNHLY and CDR2 FYNNEI. The CDR3: CASSELGTGNYGYTF. CDR3 DNA: TGTGCCAGCAGCGAGTTGGGGACAGGGAACTATGGCTACACCTTC.

The chain recombines TRBV6-1 with TRBJ2-5; 7 bases map to TRBD1. J was trimmed by 0 bases and V by 5 bases; bases with no gene match: 3. CDR1 and CDR2 from the germline V gene are MNHNS and SASEGT. The CDR3 is made up of 14 amino acids. The CDR3 spells CASSLDRDQETQYF. CDR3 bases: TGTGCCAGCAGTCTAGACAGGGACCAAGAGACCCAGTACTTC.

This chain uses TRBV19 with TRBJ1-5; TRBD1 matches at 7 bases. Germline CDR1 reads LNHDA; CDR2 reads SQIVND (reference sequence). The CDR3 consists of 15 residues. J lost 8 bases, V lost 5 bases, and 12 bases had no gene match. The CDR3 protein is CASSPGQAVLEPQHF. In DNA, the CDR3 is TGTGCCAGTAGTCCAGGACAGGCGGTGTTGGAGCCCCAGCATTTT.

The rearrangement links TRBV10-2 to TRBJ2-7; D is undetermined. The germline V gene encodes CDR1 WSHSY and CDR2 SAAADI. V lost 0 bases, J lost 4 bases, and 7 bases lay in between. The CDR3 has 13 amino acids. The CDR3 DNA sequence: TGCGCCAGCAGTGAGTCTTGGGGTTACGAGCAGTACTTC. Its translation is CASSESWGYEQYF.

The CDR3 DNA reads TGTGCCAGCTCACCACGGAGGACAGCTTCGACTAGCACAGATACGCAGTATTTT. Translation: CASSPRRTASTSTDTQYF. The chain joins TRBV18 to TRBJ2-3; D possibly corresponds to TRBD1 (6 bases). Trimming took 1 base from V and 0 from J, leaving 17 bases between them. CDR3 length equals 18 residues. Germline loops: CDR1 KGHSH, CDR2 LQKENI.

J is TRBJ1-3 and V is TRBV30; TRBD1 might be the D (5 bases). The V gene lost 2 bases and the J gene lost 0 bases, with 14 bases spanning the gap. CDR1 and CDR2 (germline): GTSNPN, SVGIG (reference sequence). This CDR3 contains 16 residues. This chain's CDR3 is CAWSPQAGDSGNTIYF. CDR3 bases: TGTGCCTGGAGTCCCCAAGCGGGGGACTCTGGAAACACCATATATTTT.

V is TRBV28 and J is TRBJ1-2, with TRBD1 as a possible D gene (5 bases). V shed 2 bases and J shed 3 bases, with 10 bases lying between them. Per germline, CDR1 MDHEN and CDR2 SYDVKM. This CDR3 is built from 14 residues. The CDR3, as DNA: TGTGCCAGCAGTTTACGCCTAGGGGACTATGGCTACACCTTC. Translation gives CASSLRLGDYGYTF.

This chain links TRBV7-2 with TRBJ2-1; D uncertain. Germline CDR1 reads SGHTA; CDR2 reads FQGNSA. The CDR3 is 13 amino acids. The germline V and J ends were trimmed by 2 bases and 3 bases, with 5 bases remaining between them. CDR3 amino acids: CASSLRGYNEQFF. The CDR3 nucleotides are TGTGCCAGCAGCTTAAGAGGCTACAATGAGCAGTTCTTC.